This T cell receptor (beta chain) was sequenced during a study of cytomegalovirus exposure and HLA in healthy donors. Germline CDR1 MNHEY, CDR2 SMNVEV (reference sequence). The length of the CDR3 is 19 residues. The V end lost 2 bases, the J end lost 1 base, and 21 bases lay between the germline ends. PCR involved 60 Vbeta and 13 Jbeta primers. Clones were sequenced by immunoSEQ multiplex PCR, and TCRdb holds only the in-frame ones, with some missing. The top ten clones hold around 1.2% of a sample with some 140,000 clones, 65% to 80% of them seen once. Study-wide findings and caveats: Versus the roughly 670-donor mean, an Asian-associated ancestry cluster reportedly showed fewer N-insertions in a later analysis.

Remarks on this clone: Its antigen is still unknown.

The specimen sequenced was PBMCs. The chain carries TRBV27 and TRBJ1-5; D is possibly TRBD1 (5 bases). The clonotype originates from a male donor in good health and CMV-seropositive. Here the CDR3 reads CASSLEAGMARRSNQPQHF. The CDR3 bases are TGTGCCAGCAGTTTAGAGGCAGGGATGGCGCGAAGAAGCAATCAGCCCCAGCATTTT.